This T cell receptor beta chain was identified during a study of T cell responses to AZD1222 COVID-19 vaccine. The assay was immunoSEQ multiplex PCR, and TCRdb's table has in-frame clones only and misses some. Here the sample spans about 100,000 clones, about 89% being singletons. Worth noting for this clone: Its target is unknown.

General study points: At baseline, seropositivity was found in only 6 or 7 AZD1222 recipients. The breadth and depth of Spike-specific TCRs increased once two AZD1222 doses had been given. Among vaccine-associated CD4 TCRs, coverage spanned spike, with dominance at 160-218 and 743-854.

Per germline, CDR1 LNHDA and CDR2 SQIVND (reference sequence). V was pared by 5 bases and J by 0 bases, with 6 bases of the junction left unmatched. This CDR3 has 16 residues. This sequence originates from an adult in good health. The chain couples TRBV19 to TRBJ2-1; TRBD2 agrees at 8 bases. The sequences come from peripheral blood, collected on day 0 of AZD1222 vaccination. The CDR3 coding sequence is TGTGCCAGTAGTCCCACTAGCGGCAGCTCCTACAATGAGCAGTTCTTC. Translating it yields CASSPTSGSSYNEQFF.